This TCR beta chain was observed in a study of identical twins. A word on this clonotype: The target antigen is unknown.

TCRdb re-analysed the 5' RACE reads in MiXCR, keeping a single row per CDR3 protein. The table lists fewer than 550,000 distinct CDR3 sequences, roughly an eighth of them singletons. The CDR3 covers 17 residues. Unmatched junction bases numbered 17, after V lost 5 bases and J lost 5 bases. Germline CDR1 reads SGHVS; CDR2 reads FNYEAQ. Study observations and caveats: Monozygotic twin pairs showed more out-of-frame TCR alpha sharing than models estimated. The more abundant beta clonotypes in cord blood had fewer insertions, and memory repertoires did not show this.

The same data also went into a second study, on yellow fever vaccine responses in identical twins.

This clonotype was sampled from a woman aged 18 to 35 in good health. The genes are TRBV7-6 and TRBJ2-5, with 7 bases that match TRBD1. Sequenced material: CD4+ T cells sorted from blood. For the CDR3, the DNA is TGTGCCAGCAGCCGAAAGGGGGCCATAACTCTACAGGAGACCCAGTACTTC. It encodes CASSRKGAITLQETQYF.